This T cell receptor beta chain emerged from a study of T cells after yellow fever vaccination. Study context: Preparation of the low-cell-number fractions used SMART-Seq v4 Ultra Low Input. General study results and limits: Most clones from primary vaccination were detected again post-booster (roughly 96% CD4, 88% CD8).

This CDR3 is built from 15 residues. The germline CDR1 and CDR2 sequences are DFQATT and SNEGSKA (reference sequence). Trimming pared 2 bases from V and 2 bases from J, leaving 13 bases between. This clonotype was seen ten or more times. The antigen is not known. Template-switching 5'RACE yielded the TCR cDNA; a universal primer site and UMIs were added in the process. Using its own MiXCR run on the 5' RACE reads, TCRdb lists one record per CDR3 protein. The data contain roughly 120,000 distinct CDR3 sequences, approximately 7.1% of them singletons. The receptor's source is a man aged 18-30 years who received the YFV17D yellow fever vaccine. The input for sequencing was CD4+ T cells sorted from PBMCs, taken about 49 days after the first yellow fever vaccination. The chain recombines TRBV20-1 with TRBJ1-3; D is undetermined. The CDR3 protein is CSARRSLVPGNTIYF. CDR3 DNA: TGCAGTGCTAGACGGTCACTTGTCCCTGGAAACACCATATATTTT.